Listed below are T cell receptor beta chains from one sample, sequenced in a study of cytomegalovirus exposure and HLA in healthy donors. Assay: immunoSEQ multiplex PCR; the TCRdb copy retains only in-frame clones and omits some. The profile shows 95,000 to 120,000 clones, around 85% of them singletons. Source material: PBMCs. The receptors here all came from a woman between 18 and 29 years old in good health and CMV-seronegative. The CDR3 runs from the conserved cysteine through the conserved F or W. The D gene is left open where the match is weak. The size entry is marked missing in some rows and otherwise reads once, few, many or a size class.

clone_size: NA
v_call: TRBV7-9
j_call: TRBJ1-1
d_call: NA
cdr3_nt: TGTGCCAGCAGTACCATCCTAACAGGGAACACTGAAGCTTTCTTT
cdr3_aa: CASSTILTGNTEAFF

clone_size: NA
v_call: TRBV10-3
j_call: TRBJ2-7
d_call: NA
cdr3_nt: TGTGCCATCAGTGAGATACCGGGACCTGGACAGTACGAGCAGTACTTC
cdr3_aa: CAISEIPGPGQYEQYF

clone_size: few
v_call: TRBV4-1
j_call: TRBJ1-2
d_call: TRBD1
cdr3_nt: TGCGCCAGCAGCCAAGATGGTCAGGGGGCAAATGGCTACACCTTC
cdr3_aa: CASSQDGQGANGYTF

clone_size: NA
v_call: TRBV5-1
j_call: TRBJ1-1
d_call: NA
cdr3_nt: TGCGCCAGCAGCTTGTCTTCGGGAGCCACTGAAGCTTTCTTT
cdr3_aa: CASSLSSGATEAFF

clone_size: NA
v_call: TRBV5-8
j_call: TRBJ2-5
d_call: NA
cdr3_nt: TGTGCCAGCAGCTTGTTAACTAGTTTGGTTGAGACCCAGTACTTC
cdr3_aa: CASSLLTSLVETQYF

clone_size: NA
v_call: TRBV18
j_call: TRBJ2-3
d_call: NA
cdr3_nt: TGTGCCAGCTCACCACCCACCAAGGGGCAGGGTACGCAGTATTTT
cdr3_aa: CASSPPTKGQGTQYF

clone_size: NA
v_call: TRBV10-3
j_call: TRBJ1-3
d_call: NA
cdr3_nt: TGTGCCATCAGACCGGACAGCTCTGGAAACACCATATATTTT
cdr3_aa: CAIRPDSSGNTIYF

clone_size: NA
v_call: TRBV18
j_call: TRBJ1-4
d_call: NA
cdr3_nt: TGTGCCAGCTCACCTCAGATCGCTGAAAAACTGTTTTTT
cdr3_aa: CASSPQIAEKLFF

clone_size: many
v_call: TRBV25-1
j_call: TRBJ2-1
d_call: TRBD2
cdr3_nt: TGTGCCAGCAGTGAGGGTGGCGGGGGGGCCTCGGATGAGCAGTTCTTC
cdr3_aa: CASSEGGGGASDEQFF

clone_size: few
v_call: TRBV6-4
j_call: TRBJ1-6
d_call: NA
cdr3_nt: TGTGCCAGCAGTGAAGGGAGGTCTCGCTCACCCCTCCACTTT
cdr3_aa: CASSEGRSRSPLHF

clone_size: NA
v_call: TRBV6-5
j_call: TRBJ2-7
d_call: TRBD1
cdr3_nt: TGTGCCAGCAGTGAAGGACAGGCAAGCGACGAGCAGTACTTC
cdr3_aa: CASSEGQASDEQYF

clone_size: NA
v_call: TRBV4-2
j_call: TRBJ1-3
d_call: NA
cdr3_nt: TGTGCCAGCAGCCGCCGGGGGGACTCTGGAAACACCATATATTTT
cdr3_aa: CASSRRGDSGNTIYF

clone_size: NA
v_call: TRBV18
j_call: TRBJ2-1
d_call: TRBD1
cdr3_nt: TGTGCCAGCTCACCACGGCAGGGACAGTACAATGAGCAGTTCTTC
cdr3_aa: CASSPRQGQYNEQFF

clone_size: NA
v_call: TRBV30
j_call: TRBJ1-2
d_call: TRBD1
cdr3_nt: TGTGCCTGGAGCGAAGGGACAGGGAAGCGCTATGGCTACACCTTC
cdr3_aa: CAWSEGTGKRYGYTF

clone_size: NA
v_call: TRBV28
j_call: TRBJ1-2
d_call: NA
cdr3_nt: TGTGCCAGCAGTTTAAAGGCAGGGTCTAACTATGGCTACACCTTC
cdr3_aa: CASSLKAGSNYGYTF

clone_size: NA
v_call: TRBV15
j_call: TRBJ2-3
d_call: TRBD2
cdr3_nt: TGTGCCACCAGCTCGACAAGCGGGGGGTTAGATACGCAGTATTTT
cdr3_aa: CATSSTSGGLDTQYF

clone_size: NA
v_call: TRBV5-1
j_call: TRBJ1-2
d_call: NA
cdr3_nt: TGCGCCAGCAGCCGACACAGGGTTACCTATGGCTACACCTTC
cdr3_aa: CASSRHRVTYGYTF

clone_size: NA
v_call: TRBV27
j_call: TRBJ1-1
d_call: NA
cdr3_nt: TGTGCCAGCAAAGAATCAGGGAACACTGAAGCTTTCTTT
cdr3_aa: CASKESGNTEAFF

clone_size: NA
v_call: TRBV7-9
j_call: TRBJ2-2
d_call: NA
cdr3_nt: TGTGCCAGCAGCCCCCCGGACAGGAACACCGGGGAGCTGTTTTTT
cdr3_aa: CASSPPDRNTGELFF

clone_size: once
v_call: TRBV6-1
j_call: TRBJ2-2
d_call: NA
cdr3_nt: TGTGCCAGCCACGGACAGTACACCGGGGAGCTGTTTTTT
cdr3_aa: CASHGQYTGELFF

clone_size: NA
v_call: TRBV27
j_call: TRBJ2-7
d_call: NA
cdr3_nt: TGTGCCAGCAGTCCAGGAAGTCAGATCGAGCAGTACTTC
cdr3_aa: CASSPGSQIEQYF

clone_size: NA
v_call: TRBV13
j_call: TRBJ2-7
d_call: NA
cdr3_nt: TGTGCCAGCAGCCACGGACAGGAGCAGTACTTC
cdr3_aa: CASSHGQEQYF